These T cell receptor beta chains were read from a single sample in a study of beta chain features in type 1 diabetes. The protocol was immunoSEQ multiplex PCR, while the TCRdb copy is restricted to in-frame clones and leaves out a portion. Among 200,000 to 250,000 clones listed, roughly 16% were seen once. The material sequenced was naive CD4+ T cells from blood. Receptors originate from a man between 25 and 39 years old with type 1 diabetes. Each CDR3 is given with its conserved first and last residue. Fields, in order: J gene, D gene, clone size, V gene, CDR3 DNA, CDR3 protein. A D gene is named only where the DNA matches it firmly. Clone size is not always given. Where it is, it says once, few, many or a class for expanded clones.

>TRBJ2-1|TRBD1|.|TRBV5-4
TGTGCCAGCAGCTTTGGACAGGACAATGAGCAGTTCTTC
CASSFGQDNEQFF
>TRBJ2-7|.|.|TRBV5-4
TGTGCCAGCAAAGTAAGTGTCATGCCTGAGTACGAGCAGTACTTC
CASKVSVMPEYEQYF
>TRBJ1-2|.|.|TRBV7-2
TGTGCCAGCAGCCCAGATGGACAAAACTATGGCTACACCTTC
CASSPDGQNYGYTF
>TRBJ2-4|.|.|TRBV10-3
TGTGCCATCAGGTCTAGTTTAGCCAAAAACATTCAGTACTTC
CAIRSSLAKNIQYF
>TRBJ2-7|.|few|TRBV7-2
TGTGCCAGCAGCCAACGGGACAACTCCTACGAGCAGTACTTC
CASSQRDNSYEQYF
>TRBJ2-5|.|few|TRBV6-1
TGTGCCAGCAAGAGGGGGGGCGGAGAGACCCAGTACTTC
CASKRGGGETQYF
>TRBJ2-3|TRBD1|few|TRBV6-5
TGTGCCAGCAGCTTGGACAGGGGGGTAGATACGCAGTATTTT
CASSLDRGVDTQYF
>TRBJ2-5|TRBD2|few|TRBV30
TGTGCCGGTAGCGGGGGGGACCAAGAGACCCAGTACTTC
CAGSGGDQETQYF
>TRBJ1-4|.|few|TRBV28
TGTGCCAGCAGTTTACCCCCTCCAGAAAAACTGTTTTTT
CASSLPPPEKLFF
>TRBJ2-1|.|.|TRBV28
TGTGCCAGCAGTTTAACTGAGCAGTTCTTC
CASSLTEQFF
>TRBJ2-7|TRBD1|.|TRBV7-2
TGTGCCAGCAGCCCAGGACAGGTTCTTGAGCAGTACTTC
CASSPGQVLEQYF